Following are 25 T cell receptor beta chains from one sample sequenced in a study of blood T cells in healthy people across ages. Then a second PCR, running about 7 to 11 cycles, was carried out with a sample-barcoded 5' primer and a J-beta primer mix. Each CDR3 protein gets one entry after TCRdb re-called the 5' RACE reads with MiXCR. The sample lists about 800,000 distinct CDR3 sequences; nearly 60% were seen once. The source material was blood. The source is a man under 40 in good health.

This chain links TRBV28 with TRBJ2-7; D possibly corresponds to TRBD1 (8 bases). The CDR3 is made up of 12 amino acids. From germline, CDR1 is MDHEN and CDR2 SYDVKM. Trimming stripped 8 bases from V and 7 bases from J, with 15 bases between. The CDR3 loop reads CASDTGGGEQYF. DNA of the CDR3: TGTGCCAGCGATACAGGGGGAGGGGAGCAGTACTTC.

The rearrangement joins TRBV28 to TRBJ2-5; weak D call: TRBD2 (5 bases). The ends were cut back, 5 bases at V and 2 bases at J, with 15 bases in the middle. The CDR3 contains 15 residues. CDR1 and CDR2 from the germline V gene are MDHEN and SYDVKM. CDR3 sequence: CASSHLRVGQETQYF. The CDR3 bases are TGTGCCAGCAGTCACCTGCGGGTTGGGCAAGAGACCCAGTACTTC.

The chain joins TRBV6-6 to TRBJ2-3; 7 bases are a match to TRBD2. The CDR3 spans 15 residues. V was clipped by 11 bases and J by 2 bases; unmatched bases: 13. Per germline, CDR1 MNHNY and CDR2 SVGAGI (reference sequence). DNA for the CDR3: TGTGCCGCTCCCCCGAGCGGGGAACTCACAGATACGCAGTATTTT. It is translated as CAAPPSGELTDTQYF.

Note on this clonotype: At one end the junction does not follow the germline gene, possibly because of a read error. The CDR3 DNA is TGCAGCGTTACCCTTGGACAGGAAGAGTACTTC. It specifies CSVTLGQEEYF. The genes are TRBV29-1 and TRBJ2-1, with 7 bases matching TRBD1. Per germline, CDR1 SQVTM and CDR2 ANQGSEA. This CDR3 spans 11 amino acids.

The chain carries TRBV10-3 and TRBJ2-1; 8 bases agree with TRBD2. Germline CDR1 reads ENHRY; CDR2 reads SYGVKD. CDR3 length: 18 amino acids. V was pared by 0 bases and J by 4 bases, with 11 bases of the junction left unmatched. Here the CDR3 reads CAISESVGAASGYNEQFF. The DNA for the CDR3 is TGTGCCATCAGTGAGTCAGTGGGGGCGGCTAGCGGGTACAATGAGCAGTTCTTC.

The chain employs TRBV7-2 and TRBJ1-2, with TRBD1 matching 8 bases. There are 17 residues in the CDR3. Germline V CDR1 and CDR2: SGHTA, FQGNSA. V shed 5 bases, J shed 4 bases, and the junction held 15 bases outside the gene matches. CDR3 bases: TGTGCCAGCAGCCTCGACCCCAGGGGGCCTTTAAGCTATGGCTACACCTTC. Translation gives CASSLDPRGPLSYGYTF.

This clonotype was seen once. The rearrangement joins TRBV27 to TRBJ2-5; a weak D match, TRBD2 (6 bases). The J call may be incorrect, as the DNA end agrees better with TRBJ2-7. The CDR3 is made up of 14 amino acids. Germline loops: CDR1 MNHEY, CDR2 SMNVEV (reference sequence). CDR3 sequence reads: CASSQPGELYEQYF. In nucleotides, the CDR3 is TGTGCCAGCAGCCAACCGGGAGAATTATACGAGCAGTACTTC.

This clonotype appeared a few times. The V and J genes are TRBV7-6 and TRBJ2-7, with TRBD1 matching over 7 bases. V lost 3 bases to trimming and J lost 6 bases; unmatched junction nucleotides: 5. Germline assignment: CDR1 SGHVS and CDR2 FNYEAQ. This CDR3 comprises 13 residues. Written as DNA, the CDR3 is TGTGCCAGCAGCTTCGAACAGGGGAGCGAGCAGTACTTC. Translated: CASSFEQGSEQYF.

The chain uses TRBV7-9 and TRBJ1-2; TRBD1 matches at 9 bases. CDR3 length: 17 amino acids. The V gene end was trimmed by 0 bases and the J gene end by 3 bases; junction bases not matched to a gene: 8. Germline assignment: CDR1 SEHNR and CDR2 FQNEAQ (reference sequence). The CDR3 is CASSLAGQGPGDYGYTF. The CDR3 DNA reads TGTGCCAGCAGCTTAGCCGGACAGGGGCCAGGGGACTATGGCTACACCTTC. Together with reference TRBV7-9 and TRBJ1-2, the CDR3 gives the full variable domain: DTGVSQNPRHKITKRGQNVTFRCDPISEHNRLYWYRQTLGQGPEFLTYFQNEAQLEKSRLLSDRFSAERPKGSFSTLEIQRTEQGDSAMYLCASSLAGQGPGDYGYTFGSGTRLTVV.

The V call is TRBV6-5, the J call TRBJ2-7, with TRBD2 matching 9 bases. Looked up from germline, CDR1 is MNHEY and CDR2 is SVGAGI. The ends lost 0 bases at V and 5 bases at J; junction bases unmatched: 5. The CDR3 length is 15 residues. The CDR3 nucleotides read TGTGCCAGCAGTTACTCGAATCCTAGCGGGGACGAGCAGTACTTC. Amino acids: CASSYSNPSGDEQYF.

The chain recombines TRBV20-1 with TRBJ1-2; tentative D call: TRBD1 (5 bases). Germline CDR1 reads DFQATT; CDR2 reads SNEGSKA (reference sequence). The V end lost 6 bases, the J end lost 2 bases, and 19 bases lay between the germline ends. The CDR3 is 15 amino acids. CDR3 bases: TGCAGTGCCAGATATGAAAGACAGTACAACTATGGCTACACCTTC. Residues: CSARYERQYNYGYTF.

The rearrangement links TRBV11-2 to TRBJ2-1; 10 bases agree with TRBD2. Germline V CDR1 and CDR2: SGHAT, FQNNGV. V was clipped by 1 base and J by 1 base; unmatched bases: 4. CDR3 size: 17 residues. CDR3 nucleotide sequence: TGTGCCAGCAGCTTAGTGGCTAGCGGGAGATCCTACAATGAGCAGTTCTTC. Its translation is CASSLVASGRSYNEQFF.

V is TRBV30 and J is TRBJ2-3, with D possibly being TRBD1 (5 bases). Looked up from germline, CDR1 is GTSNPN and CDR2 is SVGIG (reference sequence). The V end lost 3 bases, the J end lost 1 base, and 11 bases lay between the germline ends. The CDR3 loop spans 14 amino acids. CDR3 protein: CAWRNKGGTDTQYF. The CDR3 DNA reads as TGTGCCTGGAGGAACAAAGGGGGCACAGATACGCAGTATTTT.

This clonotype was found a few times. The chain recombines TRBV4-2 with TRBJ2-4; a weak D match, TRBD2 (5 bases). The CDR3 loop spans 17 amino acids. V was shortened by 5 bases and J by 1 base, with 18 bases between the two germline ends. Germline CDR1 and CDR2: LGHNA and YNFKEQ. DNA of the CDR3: TGTGCCAGCAGCTCAAGCCCGGGATATTCGGCCAAAAACATTCAGTACTTC. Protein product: CASSSSPGYSAKNIQYF.

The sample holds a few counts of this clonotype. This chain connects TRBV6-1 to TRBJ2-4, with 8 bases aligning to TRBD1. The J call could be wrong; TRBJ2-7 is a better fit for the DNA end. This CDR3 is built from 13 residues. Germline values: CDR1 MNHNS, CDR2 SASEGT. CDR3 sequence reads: CASGRTGITEQYF. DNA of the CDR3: TGTGCCAGCGGAAGGACAGGGATCACCGAGCAGTACTTC.

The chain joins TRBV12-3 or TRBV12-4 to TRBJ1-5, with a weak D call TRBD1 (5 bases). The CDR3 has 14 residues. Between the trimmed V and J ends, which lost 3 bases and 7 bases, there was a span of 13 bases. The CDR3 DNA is TGTGCCAGCAGTTTGCGGGGGTCTGACCAGCCCCAGCATTTT. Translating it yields CASSLRGSDQPQHF.

CDR3 region: CASKAGETQYF. CDR3 coding DNA: TGTGCCAGCAAGGCGGGAGAGACCCAGTACTTC. This rearrangement joins TRBV7-2 to TRBJ2-5, with D maybe TRBD2 (5 bases). The CDR3 contains 11 residues. The germline V and J ends were trimmed by 7 bases and 4 bases, with 7 bases remaining between them. The germline gives CDR1 SGHTA, CDR2 FQGNSA.

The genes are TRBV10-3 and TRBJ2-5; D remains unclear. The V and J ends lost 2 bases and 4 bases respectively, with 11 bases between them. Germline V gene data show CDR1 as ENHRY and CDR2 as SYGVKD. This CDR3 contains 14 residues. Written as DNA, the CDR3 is TGTGCCATCAGTGAGGTTGGGGTTGGAGAGACCCAGTACTTC. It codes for CAISEVGVGETQYF.

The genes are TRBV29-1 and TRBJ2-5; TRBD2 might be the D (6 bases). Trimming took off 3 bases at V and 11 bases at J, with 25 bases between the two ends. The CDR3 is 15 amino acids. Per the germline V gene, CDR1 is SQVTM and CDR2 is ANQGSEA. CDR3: CSVDIGRSFYNEQYF. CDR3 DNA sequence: TGCAGCGTTGATATTGGGAGGTCCTTCTACAATGAGCAGTACTTC.

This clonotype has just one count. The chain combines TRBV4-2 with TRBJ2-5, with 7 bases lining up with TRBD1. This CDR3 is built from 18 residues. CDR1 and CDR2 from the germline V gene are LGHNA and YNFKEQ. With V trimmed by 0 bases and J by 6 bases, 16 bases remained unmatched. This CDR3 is CASSQDLLGGRGLKTQYF. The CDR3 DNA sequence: TGTGCCAGCAGCCAAGATCTATTAGGGGGCAGGGGTTTGAAGACCCAGTACTTC.

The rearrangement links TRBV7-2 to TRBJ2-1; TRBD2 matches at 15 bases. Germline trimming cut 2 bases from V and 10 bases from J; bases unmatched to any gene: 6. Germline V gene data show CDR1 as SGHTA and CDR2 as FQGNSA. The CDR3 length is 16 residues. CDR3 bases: TGTGCCAGCAGCTTATGGACTAGCGGGGGGGTAGGCGAGCAGTTCTTC. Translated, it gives CASSLWTSGGVGEQFF. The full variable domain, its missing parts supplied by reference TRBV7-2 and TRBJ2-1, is GAGVSQSPSNKVTEKGKDVELRCDPISGHTALYWYRQSLGQGLEFLIYFQGNSAPDKSGLPSDRFSAERTGGSVSTLTIQRTQQEDSAVYLCASSLWTSGGVGEQFFGPGTRLTVL.

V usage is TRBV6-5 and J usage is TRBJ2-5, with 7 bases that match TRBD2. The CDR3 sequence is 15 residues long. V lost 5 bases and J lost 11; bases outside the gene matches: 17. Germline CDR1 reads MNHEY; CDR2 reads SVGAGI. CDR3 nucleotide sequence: TGTGCCAGCAGTCCATCCGGGACTACGTACAATGAGCAGTACTTC. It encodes CASSPSGTTYNEQYF.

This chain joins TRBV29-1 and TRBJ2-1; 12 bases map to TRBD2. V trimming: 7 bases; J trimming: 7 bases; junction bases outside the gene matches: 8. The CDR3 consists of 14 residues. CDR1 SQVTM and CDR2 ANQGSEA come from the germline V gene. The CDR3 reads CSGLLAGGGNEQFF. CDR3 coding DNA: TGCAGCGGACTCCTAGCGGGAGGGGGGAATGAGCAGTTCTTC.

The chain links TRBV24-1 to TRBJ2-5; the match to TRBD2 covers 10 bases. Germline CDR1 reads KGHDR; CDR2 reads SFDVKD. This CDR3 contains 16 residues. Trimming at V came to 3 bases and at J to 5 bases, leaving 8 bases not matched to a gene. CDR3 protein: CATSDGLAGEVETQYF. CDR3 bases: TGTGCCACCAGTGATGGTCTAGCGGGAGAAGTGGAGACCCAGTACTTC.

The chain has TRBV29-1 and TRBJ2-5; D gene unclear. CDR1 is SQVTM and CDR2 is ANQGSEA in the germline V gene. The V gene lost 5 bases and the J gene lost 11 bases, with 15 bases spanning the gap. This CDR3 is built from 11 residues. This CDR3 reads CSVPDGNEQYF. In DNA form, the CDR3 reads TGCAGCGTTCCAGACGGAAATGAGCAGTACTTC.